This T cell receptor (beta chain) was documented in a study of regulatory T cells in long-lasting Graves disease. Study information: Antithyroid drugs had been given to newly diagnosed Graves' patients for under 3 months.

The time point: newly diagnosed GD, antithyroid drugs for less than 3 months. TCR sequences were obtained from RNA taken from PBMCs. Germline-derived CDR1 and CDR2 are DFQATT and SNEGSKA (reference sequence). The CDR3 has 14 amino acids. V lost 5 bases, J lost 4 bases, and 17 bases lay in between. Construction of the TCR beta libraries employed iRepertoire HTBI primers in conjunction with Arm-PCR of CDR3 regions. TCRdb fed the multiplex PCR reads into MiXCR, producing one record per CDR3 protein. Of 440,000 or so distinct CDR3 sequences listed, about 15% are singletons. These data are also associated with another study on T cells in Graves' hyperthyroidism and ophthalmopathy. That publication notes: The hyperthyroidism patients had all been newly diagnosed, and their disease duration was under 2 months. Their ages ranged from 18 to 65 years. The study excluded patients with uncontrolled infection, other autoimmune disease, pregnancy or lactation. First-round RT-PCR with HTBI primers amplified the TCR CDR3 region.

This rearrangement joins TRBV20-1 to TRBJ1-2, with D perhaps TRBD1 (6 bases). Sequenced here: peripheral blood mononuclear cells (PBMCs), sampled at new diagnosis, from a patient treated with antithyroid drugs. This receptor was identified in a woman in her 30s with Graves disease. The CDR3 region has the DNA TGCAGTGCTCTACAAGGGGGGGTGGGCTATGGCTACACCTTC. This translates into CSALQGGVGYGYTF.